The 24 T cell receptor beta chains listed next were all sequenced from one sample in a study of CD8+CD57+ T cells in acquired aplastic anemia. Genomic DNA provided the template from which TCR beta VDJ and CDR3 profiles were obtained. In TCRdb, the reads were re-called with MiXCR into one record per CDR3 protein. The sample has 180,000 or so distinct CDR3 sequences, under 55% seen once. The source material was sorted CD4+, CD8+, or CD8+CD57+ T cells (not recorded which) from PBMCs. These receptors were collected from a human donor in good health.

This chain connects TRBV20-1 to TRBJ2-2, with D hard to call. Germline assignment: CDR1 DFQATT and CDR2 SNEGSKA (reference sequence). The CDR3 covers 15 residues. V dropped 1 base and J dropped 3 bases, with 12 bases sitting between them. The CDR3 loop is CSARVRAQYTGELFF. The CDR3 DNA sequence: TGCAGTGCTAGAGTCCGCGCACAGTACACCGGGGAGCTGTTTTTT.

This clonotype appeared a few times. The chain carries TRBV20-1 and TRBJ1-1, with TRBD1 identical over 7 bases. The CDR3 has 14 residues. The junction had 7 bases not matched to a gene; V was cut back by 6 bases and J by 0 bases. Germline-derived CDR1 and CDR2 are DFQATT and SNEGSKA (reference sequence). The CDR3 region has the DNA TGCAGTGCGTCAGCAGGGGGGATGAACACTGAAGCTTTCTTT. It specifies CSASAGGMNTEAFF.

This sequence joins TRBV10-3 and TRBJ2-7; TRBD1 agrees at 10 bases. V was pared by 3 bases and J by 2 bases, with 4 bases of the junction left unmatched. Germline-derived CDR1 and CDR2 are ENHRY and SYGVKD. The CDR3 has 15 residues. This chain's CDR3 is CAISEVGTGAYEQYF. The CDR3 bases are TGTGCCATCAGTGAAGTTGGGACAGGGGCCTACGAGCAGTACTTC.

The chain is built from TRBV19 and TRBJ2-7; D is undetermined. CDR1 and CDR2 (germline): LNHDA, SQIVND (reference sequence). Trimming left V 4 bases short and J 7 bases short, with 14 bases between. The CDR3 is made up of 13 amino acids. The CDR3: CASSNGERLEQYF. The CDR3 coding sequence is TGTGCCAGTAGTAATGGAGAACGGTTGGAGCAGTACTTC. Together with reference TRBV19 and TRBJ2-7, the CDR3 gives the full variable domain: DGGITQSPKYLFRKEGQNVTLSCEQNLNHDAMYWYRQDPGQGLRLIYYSQIVNDFQKGDIAEGYSVSREKKESFPLTVTSAQKNPTAFYLCASSNGERLEQYFGPGTRLTVT.

The chain joins TRBV11-1 to TRBJ2-7, with unresolved D. The CDR3 covers 15 residues. CDR1 is SGHAT and CDR2 is FQDESV in the germline V gene (reference sequence). Trimming left V 4 bases short and J 5 bases short, with 18 bases between. CDR3 sequence (DNA): TGTGCCAGCAGCTGCACGGTGTTTCATCCGAACGAGCAGTACTTC. Its protein is CASSCTVFHPNEQYF.

The chain has TRBV2 and TRBJ1-1; D uncertain. There are 11 residues in the CDR3. V lost 4 bases to trimming and J lost 8 bases, with 8 bases between them. Per the germline V gene, CDR1 is SNHLY and CDR2 is FYNNEI. CDR3 in DNA: TGTGCCAGCAGTGGGACCCTGGAAGCTTTCTTT. Its protein is CASSGTLEAFF.

The genes are TRBV15 and TRBJ1-3; maybe TRBD1 (5 bases). V lost 3 bases to trimming and J lost 0 bases, with 18 bases between them. The CDR3 contains 18 residues. Germline loops: CDR1 LNHNV, CDR2 YYDKDF (reference sequence). The CDR3 is CATSSGTGTRSSGNTIYF. The CDR3 DNA is TGTGCCACCAGCAGTGGAACCGGGACGCGGTCCTCTGGAAACACCATATATTTT.

The chain joins TRBV2 to TRBJ1-1; a possible D gene is TRBD1 (5 bases). Germline CDR1 is SNHLY and CDR2 is FYNNEI. V lost 7 bases and J lost 7, with 16 bases in between. This CDR3 has 13 residues. In nucleotides, the CDR3 is TGTGCCAGCATAAAACAGAGAGGGGTTGAAGCTTTCTTT. Translating gives CASIKQRGVEAFF.

This clonotype was seen repeatedly, ten times or more. The chain recombines TRBV24-1 with TRBJ2-2; D may match TRBD1 or TRBD2 (5 bases each). Trimming stripped 5 bases from V and 0 bases from J, with 9 bases between. Per the germline V gene, CDR1 is KGHDR and CDR2 is SFDVKD. This CDR3 has 15 amino acids. Here the CDR3 reads CATSAGLTNTGELFF. The CDR3 DNA follows: TGTGCCACCAGTGCGGGGCTAACGAACACCGGGGAGCTGTTTTTT.

This chain links TRBV29-1 with TRBJ2-5; D is perhaps TRBD1 (6 bases). Germline-derived CDR1 and CDR2 are SQVTM and ANQGSEA. V dropped 6 bases and J dropped 2 bases, with 10 bases sitting between them. The CDR3 runs to 12 residues. The CDR3 reads CSVPGVQETQYF. The CDR3 bases are TGCAGCGTGCCAGGGGTACAAGAGACCCAGTACTTC.

The chain recombines TRBV7-2 with TRBJ1-6; D not certain. CDR1 SGHTA and CDR2 FQGNSA come from the germline V gene. V lost 1 base and J lost 10, with 5 bases in between. The CDR3 loop spans 12 amino acids. Here the CDR3 reads CASSLERSPLHF. The CDR3 DNA follows: TGTGCCAGCAGCTTAGAGCGCTCACCCCTCCACTTT.

This clonotype was observed many times. This sequence joins TRBV19 and TRBJ2-1; 11 bases match TRBD2. Trimming at V came to 0 bases and at J to 14 bases, leaving 6 bases not matched to a gene. CDR1 is LNHDA and CDR2 is SQIVND in the germline V gene (reference sequence). The CDR3 has 14 amino acids. The CDR3 here is CASSIDLAGGSKFF. CDR3 nucleotide sequence: TGTGCCAGTAGTATAGATCTAGCGGGAGGTTCTAAGTTCTTC. The full variable domain, in which reference TRBV19 and TRBJ2-1 provide the parts outside the CDR3, is DGGITQSPKYLFRKEGQNVTLSCEQNLNHDAMYWYRQDPGQGLRLIYYSQIVNDFQKGDIAEGYSVSREKKESFPLTVTSAQKNPTAFYLCASSIDLAGGSKFFGPGTRLTVL.

This clonotype was detected ten times or more. This sequence joins TRBV7-2 and TRBJ2-5; D is unclear. The length of the CDR3 is 12 residues. Germline CDR1 is SGHTA and CDR2 is FQGNSA. V was pared by 2 bases and J by 4 bases, with 5 bases between. CDR3 region: CASSLNRETQYF. For the CDR3, the DNA is TGTGCCAGCAGCTTAAACAGAGAGACCCAGTACTTC. The whole variable domain, remainder taken from reference TRBV7-2 and TRBJ2-5, is GAGVSQSPSNKVTEKGKDVELRCDPISGHTALYWYRQSLGQGLEFLIYFQGNSAPDKSGLPSDRFSAERTGGSVSTLTIQRTQQEDSAVYLCASSLNRETQYFGPGTRLLVL.

The genes are TRBV14 and TRBJ1-4, with D possibly matching TRBD1 (6 bases). This CDR3 spans 16 amino acids. Trimming shortened V by 1 base and J by 2 bases, and 11 bases separated the two germline ends. Germline V gene sequence: CDR1 SGHDN, CDR2 FVKESK. CDR3 protein: CASSQAGEGTNEKLFF. The DNA for the CDR3 is TGTGCCAGCAGCCAAGCAGGGGAAGGGACTAATGAAAAACTGTTTTTT. Together with reference TRBV14 and TRBJ1-4, the CDR3 gives the full variable domain: EAGVTQFPSHSVIEKGQTVTLRCDPISGHDNLYWYRRVMGKEIKFLLHFVKESKQDESGMPNNRFLAERTGGTYSTLKVQPAELEDSGVYFCASSQAGEGTNEKLFFGSGTQLSVL.

This rearrangement joins TRBV7-2 to TRBJ2-3, with 7 bases fitting TRBD1. Trimming cost V 7 bases and J 10 bases; bases outside gene matches: 8. Germline values: CDR1 SGHTA, CDR2 FQGNSA. The CDR3 runs 12 residues. The CDR3 coding sequence is TGTGCCAGCACTCGATACAGGGGAGCGCAGTATTTT. Its protein is CASTRYRGAQYF.

This clonotype occurred many times. The chain joins TRBV19 to TRBJ1-5, with TRBD1 matching over 7 bases. The CDR3 loop spans 14 amino acids. Germline assignment: CDR1 LNHDA and CDR2 SQIVND (reference sequence). The V segment lost 4 bases and the J segment 4 bases; nucleotides outside the gene matches: 4. The DNA of the CDR3 is TGTGCCAGTAGTAGACAGGGTGTTAATCAGCCCCAGCATTTT. This codes for CASSRQGVNQPQHF.

This clonotype came up many times. The chain joins TRBV3-1 to TRBJ2-7, with 9 bases aligning to TRBD1. Trimming took 0 bases from V and 4 from J; bases not matched to a gene: 7. The germline CDR1 and CDR2 sequences are LGHDT and YNNKEL (reference sequence). The length of the CDR3 is 16 residues. The CDR3 spells CASSQDLGTGRYEQYF. The CDR3 region has the DNA TGTGCCAGCAGCCAAGATTTGGGGACAGGGAGGTACGAGCAGTACTTC.

This clonotype showed up just a few times. This chain links TRBV10-3 with TRBJ2-7; D unresolved. Between the trimmed V and J ends, which lost 2 bases and 4 bases, there was a span of 18 bases. The V gene's germline CDR1 is ENHRY and CDR2 SYGVKD. The CDR3 has 16 amino acids. The CDR3 DNA sequence: TGTGCCATCAGTGAGGCCTCCCCAGTAAGAAAATACGAGCAGTACTTC. Protein product: CAISEASPVRKYEQYF.

Concerning this clonotype: A much larger clone lies a single base off, so this may be a read error. In this CDR3 the conserved last residue, phenylalanine or tryptophan, is missing, so a read error is likely. The rearrangement joins TRBV5-1 to TRBJ2-7; D may be TRBD1 (5 bases). Germline V lookup: CDR1 SGHRS, CDR2 YFSETQ. CDR3 length: 14 residues. V lost 0 bases and J lost 5, with 12 bases in between. Written as DNA, the CDR3 is TGCGCCAGCAGCTTGGGACAGTTTAACGACGAGCAGTACCTC. Translating gives CASSLGQFNDEQYL.

Concerning this clonotype: A read error is possible here, since a much larger clone lies one base away. The V and J genes are TRBV5-1 and TRBJ2-6; D unresolved. The CDR3 runs to 17 residues. The V gene's germline CDR1 is SGHRS and CDR2 YFSETQ. The CDR3 bases are TGCGCCAGCAGCTTTACTCTTTCTGCGGACCGGGCCAACGTCCTGGCTTTC. Protein product: CASSFTLSADRANVLAF.

This chain uses TRBV6-4 with TRBJ2-1; 10 bases match TRBD2. From germline, CDR1 is MRHNA and CDR2 SNTAGT. The CDR3 covers 14 residues. Here the CDR3 DNA reads TGTTCCAACGACCCTAGCGGGAGAGGGGCTGAGCAGTTCTTC. This codes for CSNDPSGRGAEQFF.

This clonotype has only a few counts. The DNA of the CDR3 is TGTGCCAGCAGTTTACGGGGGGGCACTGGAAACACCATATATTTT. Encoded protein: CASSLRGGTGNTIYF. The V and J genes are TRBV27 and TRBJ1-3; a weak D match, TRBD1 (6 bases). Germline values: CDR1 MNHEY, CDR2 SMNVEV (reference sequence). The CDR3 covers 15 residues. The V and J ends lost 2 bases and 2 bases respectively, with 10 bases between them.

This chain connects TRBV12-3 or TRBV12-4 to TRBJ1-5; D gene unclear. V lost 5 bases, J lost 13 bases, and 12 bases lay in between. This CDR3 has 11 amino acids. In DNA form, the CDR3 reads TGTGCCAGCAGTCTTGGACGGCAGCAGCATTTT. Translating gives CASSLGRQQHF.

This clonotype was counted many times. The CDR3 protein is CASSYLGRGQRGSPLHF. For the CDR3, the DNA is TGTGCCAGCAGTTATTTGGGCAGGGGGCAGAGAGGATCACCCCTCCACTTT. V is TRBV6-5 and J is TRBJ1-6, with TRBD1 matching 8 bases. The germline V gene has CDR1 MNHEY and CDR2 SVGAGI. The CDR3 sequence is 17 residues long. The V and J ends lost 3 bases and 10 bases, in that order; junction bases with no gene match: 14.